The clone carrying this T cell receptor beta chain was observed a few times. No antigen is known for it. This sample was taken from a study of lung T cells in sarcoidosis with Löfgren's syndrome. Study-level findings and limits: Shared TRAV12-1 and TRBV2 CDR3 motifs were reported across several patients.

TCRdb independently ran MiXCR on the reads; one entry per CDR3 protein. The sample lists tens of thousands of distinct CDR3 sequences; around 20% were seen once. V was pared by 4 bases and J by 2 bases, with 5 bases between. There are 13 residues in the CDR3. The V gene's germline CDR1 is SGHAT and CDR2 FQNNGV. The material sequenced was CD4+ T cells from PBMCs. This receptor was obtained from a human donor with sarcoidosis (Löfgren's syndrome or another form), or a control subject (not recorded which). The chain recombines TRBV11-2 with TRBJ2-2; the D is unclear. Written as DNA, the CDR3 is TGTGCCAGCAGCTACCTCAACACCGGGGAGCTGTTTTTT. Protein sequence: CASSYLNTGELFF.